The 27 T cell receptor beta chains below come from one sample, sequenced in a study of T cell therapy after organ transplantation. The time point: 20-29 weeks after completion of therapy. TCRdb's table, derived via immunoSEQ multiplex PCR, lists solely in-frame clones and lacks some. The sample includes about 21,000 clones, 84% of them seen just once. Their antigens remain unidentified. Material: CD8+ T cells from blood, obtained after autologous CMV-specific T cell therapy. The receptors originated from a human patient who had received a solid organ transplant and had CMV disease. Some T cells may be provided by the graft donor.

The chain uses TRBV4-3 and TRBJ2-3, with D possibly TRBD2 on 6 matching bases. The CDR3 spans 14 residues. From germline, CDR1 is LGHNA and CDR2 YSLEER. V dropped 4 bases and J dropped 1 base, with 9 bases sitting between them. CDR3 loop: CASSPGLRTDTQYF. For the CDR3, the DNA is TGCGCCAGCAGCCCGGGACTCCGCACAGATACGCAGTATTTT.

On this clone itself: This likely traces to a read error, being one base from a far larger clone. This chain connects TRBV7-3 to TRBJ2-1, with 12 bases that match TRBD2. The CDR3 totals 14 residues. V dropped 6 bases and J dropped 8; count of bases not matched to a gene: 5. Germline V gene sequence: CDR1 SGHTA, CDR2 FQGTGA. The CDR3 DNA reads TGTGCCAGCAGTCTAGCGGGGGGGCCCCATGAGCAGTTCTTC. Its protein is CASSLAGGPHEQFF.

This chain links TRBV5-6 with TRBJ2-1; 10 bases map to TRBD2. The CDR3 runs 16 residues. V was clipped by 4 bases and J by 5 bases; unmatched bases: 9. Germline-derived CDR1 and CDR2 are SGHDT and YYEEEE. The CDR3 here is CASSQELAGRDNEQFF. Here the CDR3 DNA reads TGTGCCAGCAGCCAAGAACTAGCGGGGCGCGACAATGAGCAGTTCTTC.

The V call is TRBV6-5, the J call TRBJ2-2; tentatively, D is TRBD2 (5 bases). The germline CDR1 and CDR2 sequences are MNHEY and SVGAGI. The CDR3 loop spans 14 amino acids. V was pared by 4 bases and J by 1 base, with 7 bases between. The CDR3 DNA follows: TGTGCCAGCAGTTTCGGGATGAACACCGGGGAGCTGTTTTTT. Translation gives CASSFGMNTGELFF.

The V and J genes are TRBV28 and TRBJ2-7, with D possibly matching TRBD2 (5 bases). This CDR3 contains 14 residues. From germline, CDR1 is MDHEN and CDR2 SYDVKM. V lost 2 bases, J lost 0 bases, and 8 bases lay in between. Here the CDR3 reads CASSLSGSSYEQYF. CDR3 bases: TGTGCCAGCAGTTTAAGTGGGAGCTCCTACGAGCAGTACTTC.

This clone was seen a handful of times. CDR3 nucleotides: TGTGCCAGCAGCTGGGGGACAGGGGGCGTATACGAGCAGTACTTC. Translating gives CASSWGTGGVYEQYF. The chain recombines TRBV5-6 with TRBJ2-7, with 12 nucleotides matching TRBD1. The germline V gene has CDR1 SGHDT and CDR2 YYEEEE. The CDR3 is made up of 15 amino acids. Trimming took 3 bases from V and 4 from J; bases not matched to a gene: 5.

The chain employs TRBV9 and TRBJ2-7; tentatively, D is TRBD2 (6 bases). Per the germline V gene, CDR1 is SGDLS and CDR2 is YYNGEE. Between the trimmed V and J ends, which lost 3 bases and 2 bases, there was a span of 15 bases. The CDR3 covers 15 residues. This CDR3 reads CASSATEGPTYEQYF. The CDR3 coding sequence is TGTGCCAGCAGCGCGACGGAGGGCCCCACCTACGAGCAGTACTTC.

On this clone: An end of the junction does not agree with germline; a read error may underlie this. The chain links TRBV7-7 to TRBJ1-3; 8 bases are shared with TRBD1. This CDR3 is built from 15 residues. Per the germline V gene, CDR1 is SSHAT and CDR2 is FNYEAQ (reference sequence). CDR3 residues: CASRLGDRTGNTIYF. For the CDR3, the DNA is TGTGCTAGCAGGTTGGGGGACAGGACTGGAAACACCATATATTTT.

The gene calls are TRBV7-2 and TRBJ1-2; no clear D. CDR3 length: 17 amino acids. V was shortened by 3 bases and J by 3 bases, with 20 bases between the two germline ends. Germline V lookup: CDR1 SGHTA, CDR2 FQGNSA. The CDR3 sequence is CASSFFVPDTLDYGYTF. For the CDR3, the DNA is TGTGCCAGCAGCTTCTTTGTTCCGGATACGTTAGACTATGGCTACACCTTC.

The V gene is TRBV4-3, the J gene TRBJ2-7; the D gene is possibly TRBD2 (6 bases). The V and J ends lost 1 base and 3 bases respectively, with 13 bases between them. This CDR3 comprises 15 residues. Germline loops: CDR1 LGHNA, CDR2 YSLEER. CDR3 sequence (DNA): TGCGCCAGCAGCCAAGCTGGGGGGAGTCGCTACGAGCAGTACTTC. As protein: CASSQAGGSRYEQYF.

This clone was observed a handful of times. The V gene is TRBV29-1, the J gene TRBJ2-7; TRBD1 matches 8 bases. This CDR3 contains 14 residues. The germline V gene encodes CDR1 SQVTM and CDR2 ANQGSEA. With 2 bases clipped from V and 4 bases from J, the junction kept 7 bases outside the gene matches. This chain's CDR3 is CSVEFGDRGYEQYF. As DNA, the CDR3 is TGCAGCGTTGAATTTGGTGACAGGGGATACGAGCAGTACTTC.

The J gene is TRBJ2-7, the V gene TRBV29-1, with no clear D. CDR3 length: 13 amino acids. Germline loops: CDR1 SQVTM, CDR2 ANQGSEA. Deletions cut 2 bases from V and 2 bases from J, with 10 bases between. The CDR3 sequence is CSVESGLTYEQYF. CDR3 DNA sequence: TGCAGCGTTGAATCCGGGCTCACCTACGAGCAGTACTTC.

This clone was found once. The rearrangement uses TRBV19 and TRBJ1-2; D is possibly TRBD1 (6 bases). The V end lost 5 bases, the J end lost 4 bases, and 14 bases lay between the germline ends. Germline V CDR1 and CDR2: LNHDA, SQIVND (reference sequence). The length of the CDR3 is 14 residues. The CDR3 nucleotides are TGTGCCAGTAGTTGGGGGGCGCCTAGCTATGGCTACACCTTC. Translation gives CASSWGAPSYGYTF.

V and J are TRBV4-3 and TRBJ2-7; 7 bases agree with TRBD1. CDR1 and CDR2 (germline): LGHNA, YSLEER. J gave up 0 bases and V 4 bases, and 6 bases lay outside the gene matches. The CDR3 is 15 amino acids. This CDR3 is CASSLGHRGSYEQYF. For the CDR3, the DNA is TGCGCCAGCAGCCTCGGGCACAGGGGCTCCTACGAGCAGTACTTC.

The genes are TRBV6-5 and TRBJ2-7; 9 positions match TRBD2. The CDR3 totals 14 residues. Germline V gene data show CDR1 as MNHEY and CDR2 as SVGAGI. Trimming cost V 9 bases and J 6 bases; bases outside gene matches: 12. The CDR3 coding sequence is TGTGCCAGTTCCGGAGGTAGCGGGAGAGGCGAGCAGTACTTC. Protein product: CASSGGSGRGEQYF.

The rearrangement links TRBV11-2 to TRBJ2-1, with 8 bases that match TRBD2. V gave up 0 bases and J gave up 8 bases; unmatched junction bases: 9. The CDR3 is made up of 16 amino acids. Germline CDR1 is SGHAT and CDR2 is FQNNGV. The chain's CDR3 is CASSLDGDGRAHEQFF. The CDR3 nucleotides read TGTGCCAGCAGCTTAGATGGGGACGGGAGGGCCCATGAGCAGTTCTTC.

The rearrangement joins TRBV6-5 to TRBJ2-2, with D unresolved. Germline lookup yields CDR1 MNHEY and CDR2 SVGAGI. V lost 2 bases, J lost 6 bases, and 4 bases lay in between. The CDR3 covers 12 residues. CDR3 nucleotide sequence: TGTGCCAGCAGTTACGCTTCCGGGGAGCTGTTTTTT. Translating gives CASSYASGELFF.

Many counts were recorded for this clone. V gene TRBV27 combines with J gene TRBJ1-2; D uncertain. Germline V lookup: CDR1 MNHEY, CDR2 SMNVEV (reference sequence). The ends were cut back, 2 bases at V and 8 bases at J, with 0 bases in the middle. The CDR3 extends over 9 amino acids. The CDR3 DNA reads TGTGCCAGCAGTTTAGGCTACACCTTC. This encodes CASSLGYTF.

The rearrangement uses TRBV6-5 and TRBJ2-2, with D unresolved. This CDR3 is 14 amino acids long. Germline CDR1 is MNHEY and CDR2 is SVGAGI. Trimming removed 2 bases at V and 4 bases at J, with 8 bases between. The CDR3 loop is CASSYQSGTGELFF. As DNA, the CDR3 is TGTGCCAGCAGTTACCAATCTGGCACCGGGGAGCTGTTTTTT.

In its sample, this clone was seen a few times. The rearrangement joins TRBV19 to TRBJ1-5; D gene uncertain. CDR1 and CDR2 from the germline V gene are LNHDA and SQIVND (reference sequence). Trimming removed 3 bases at V and 0 bases at J, with 9 bases between. This CDR3 region has 15 residues. CDR3 nucleotides: TGTGCCAGTAGTATTGTTAGCGATAGCAATCAGCCCCAGCATTTT. This sequence encodes CASSIVSDSNQPQHF.

The chain is built from TRBV19 and TRBJ2-4; TRBD2 is a possible D gene (5 bases). The germline V gene has CDR1 LNHDA and CDR2 SQIVND (reference sequence). The CDR3 contains 13 residues. Trimming took 1 base from V and 8 from J, leaving 9 bases between them. The DNA for the CDR3 is TGTGCCAGTAGTATAGGAGGACTGGACATTCAGTACTTC. This translates into CASSIGGLDIQYF.

The gene calls are TRBV27 and TRBJ2-1; D uncertain. There are 14 residues in the CDR3. The V end lost 1 base, the J end lost 5 bases, and 9 bases lay between the germline ends. Germline V gene lookup returns CDR1 MNHEY and CDR2 SMNVEV (reference sequence). The CDR3 reads CASSLFVMNNEQFF. As DNA, the CDR3 is TGTGCCAGCAGTTTATTCGTAATGAACAATGAGCAGTTCTTC.

The J gene is TRBJ1-1, the V gene TRBV13, with 8 bases that match TRBD1. The CDR3 spans 18 residues. Germline trimming cut 4 bases from V and 0 bases from J; bases unmatched to any gene: 13. Germline CDR1 is PRHDT and CDR2 is FYEKMQ (reference sequence). DNA of the CDR3: TGTGCCAGCAGCTCAGGACAGGGAAACGGAGGGATGAACACTGAAGCTTTCTTT. As protein: CASSSGQGNGGMNTEAFF.

This clone turned up a few times. The DNA of the CDR3 is TGCGCCAGCAGCCAAGAGGAGCGGGGGGTCTACAATGAGCAGTTCTTC. It codes for CASSQEERGVYNEQFF. The chain couples TRBV4-1 to TRBJ2-1; 9 positions agree with TRBD2. The CDR3 has 16 residues. Germline trimming cut 0 bases from V and 3 bases from J; bases unmatched to any gene: 3. CDR1 and CDR2 (germline): MGHRA, YSYEKL.

The chain combines TRBV25-1 with TRBJ2-7, with TRBD2 identical over 7 bases. Losses at the gene ends were 4 bases for V and 7 bases for J; bases not matched to a gene: 4. Per germline, CDR1 MGHDK and CDR2 SYGVNS. This CDR3 has 12 amino acids. CDR3 sequence reads: CASSGGGSEQYF. CDR3 nucleotide sequence: TGTGCCAGCAGTGGGGGGGGGAGTGAGCAGTACTTC.

This sequence joins TRBV27 and TRBJ1-5, with 10 bases identical to TRBD1. Germline CDR1 is MNHEY and CDR2 is SMNVEV (reference sequence). The CDR3 is 16 amino acids. The ends lost 9 bases at V and 1 base at J; junction bases unmatched: 9. The CDR3: CASKSLGQGSNQPQHF. As DNA, the CDR3 is TGTGCCAGTAAATCTCTGGGACAGGGGAGCAATCAGCCCCAGCATTTT.

This clone was seen only once. The V gene is TRBV4-2, the J gene TRBJ2-5, with 7 bases aligning to TRBD1. The CDR3 extends over 15 amino acids. The germline gives CDR1 LGHNA, CDR2 YNFKEQ. With V trimmed by 3 bases and J by 7 bases, 11 bases remained unmatched. CDR3 in DNA: TGTGCCAGCAGCCAGGACCCACAGGGGTCTCCGACCCAGTACTTC. Translated, it gives CASSQDPQGSPTQYF.